The 2 T cell receptor beta chains below come from one sample, sequenced in a study of response to subunit inactivated influenza vaccine. TCRdb called the RT-PCR reads again in MiXCR, with one record for every CDR3 protein. The data hold approximately 310,000 distinct CDR3 sequences, with around a fifth observed a single time. Source: PBMCs from blood, taken 21 months after vaccination. These receptors were collected from a man aged 50 to 69 who received an inactivated influenza vaccine.

The V and J genes are TRBV12-3 or TRBV12-4 and TRBJ2-1, with D possibly TRBD1 on 6 matching bases. The V and J ends lost 3 bases and 6 bases respectively, with 12 bases between them. CDR3 length: 14 amino acids. The DNA for the CDR3 is TGTGCCAGCAGTTTGTCCGGGACAAGCAATGAGCAGTTCTTC. Translation gives CASSLSGTSNEQFF.

This clonotype was counted only a few times. The chain uses TRBV20-1 and TRBJ2-7, with 11 bases identical to TRBD2. V dropped 6 bases and J dropped 3; count of bases not matched to a gene: 4. The CDR3 covers 13 residues. Germline loops: CDR1 DFQATT, CDR2 SNEGSKA (reference sequence). DNA for the CDR3: TGCAGTGCGGGGACTAGCGGTAACTACGAGCAGTACTTC. Amino acids: CSAGTSGNYEQYF.